The rows below give T cell receptor beta chains drawn from one sample of a study of somatic mutations in cytotoxic T cells in rheumatoid arthritis. Libraries were prepared by immunoSEQ multiplex PCR; TCRdb keeps only in-frame clonotypes and omits some of them. The sample carries 6,000 to 8,000 clones, approximately 77% recorded once. The sequenced material came from CD8+ T cells sorted from blood. The receptor set was obtained from a woman aged 55 to 70 in good health. Each CDR3 is given with its conserved first and last residue. D genes are given only for firm matches. Clone size is given for some rows only: seen once, a few or many times, or a class if the clone is expanded.

clone_size: once; d_call: NA; j_call: TRBJ2-7; v_call: TRBV9; cdr3_aa: CASSFSGVEQYF; cdr3_nt: TGTGCCAGCAGCTTCTCAGGGGTCGAGCAGTACTTC
clone_size: NA; d_call: NA; j_call: TRBJ2-1; v_call: TRBV6-4; cdr3_aa: CASSDWAGRAHEQFF; cdr3_nt: TGTGCCAGCAGTGACTGGGCGGGCCGGGCGCATGAGCAGTTCTTC
clone_size: NA; d_call: TRBD1; j_call: TRBJ2-1; v_call: TRBV9; cdr3_aa: CASSGLQGDGPGSEQFF; cdr3_nt: TGTGCCAGCAGCGGATTACAGGGGGACGGTCCGGGTAGTGAGCAGTTCTTC
clone_size: NA; d_call: TRBD2; j_call: TRBJ2-1; v_call: TRBV4-1; cdr3_aa: CASSLLAGGPYNEQFF; cdr3_nt: TGCGCCAGCAGTCTACTAGCGGGAGGGCCTTACAATGAGCAGTTCTTC
clone_size: NA; d_call: TRBD1; j_call: TRBJ2-7; v_call: TRBV19; cdr3_aa: CASSTGTGGYEQYF; cdr3_nt: TGTGCCAGTAGTACCGGGACAGGAGGGTACGAGCAGTACTTC
clone_size: NA; d_call: NA; j_call: TRBJ1-5; v_call: TRBV19; cdr3_aa: CASKIRGVSKEPQHF; cdr3_nt: TGTGCCAGCAAGATCCGGGGGGTGAGTAAGGAGCCCCAGCATTTT
clone_size: NA; d_call: NA; j_call: TRBJ2-5; v_call: TRBV2; cdr3_aa: CASSEVLAWYF; cdr3_nt: TGTGCCAGCAGTGAAGTATTAGCTTGGTACTTC
clone_size: NA; d_call: NA; j_call: TRBJ2-3; v_call: TRBV4-1; cdr3_aa: CASSQEKQVPSTDTQYF; cdr3_nt: TGCGCCAGCAGCCAAGAGAAACAGGTACCTAGCACAGATACGCAGTATTTT
clone_size: NA; d_call: TRBD2; j_call: TRBJ2-1; v_call: TRBV7-3; cdr3_aa: CASRRAGDSYNEQFF; cdr3_nt: TGTGCCAGCAGAAGAGCGGGAGACTCCTACAATGAGCAGTTCTTC
clone_size: few; d_call: NA; j_call: TRBJ2-7; v_call: TRBV11-2; cdr3_aa: CASSSSVGDVWQYF; cdr3_nt: TGTGCCAGCAGCTCCAGTGTGGGCGATGTCTGGCAGTACTTC
clone_size: NA; d_call: TRBD1; j_call: TRBJ1-4; v_call: TRBV6-1; cdr3_aa: CASSVDRGWSVEKLFF; cdr3_nt: TGTGCCAGCAGTGTAGACAGGGGTTGGTCGGTTGAAAAACTGTTTTTT
clone_size: NA; d_call: NA; j_call: TRBJ2-1; v_call: TRBV11-3; cdr3_aa: CASSLVLAPEQFF; cdr3_nt: TGTGCCAGCAGCTTAGTTCTAGCCCCTGAGCAGTTCTTC
clone_size: NA; d_call: NA; j_call: TRBJ2-7; v_call: TRBV28; cdr3_aa: CASSLRGYSYEQYF; cdr3_nt: TGTGCCAGCAGTTTACGCGGGTATTCCTACGAGCAGTACTTC
clone_size: NA; d_call: NA; j_call: TRBJ2-1; v_call: TRBV4-1; cdr3_aa: CASSQSRFYNNEQFF; cdr3_nt: TGCGCCAGCAGCCAGAGCCGGTTTTATAACAATGAGCAGTTCTTC
clone_size: medium-sized; d_call: NA; j_call: TRBJ2-1; v_call: TRBV6-5; cdr3_aa: CASSGLDSYNEQFF; cdr3_nt: TGTGCCAGCAGTGGACTGGATTCCTACAATGAGCAGTTCTTC
clone_size: NA; d_call: TRBD2; j_call: TRBJ2-2; v_call: TRBV25-1; cdr3_aa: CASRPSGGNTGELFF; cdr3_nt: TGTGCCAGTAGACCTAGCGGGGGGAACACCGGGGAGCTGTTTTTT
clone_size: NA; d_call: TRBD1; j_call: TRBJ2-7; v_call: TRBV6-5; cdr3_aa: CASSYGQGSSYEQYF; cdr3_nt: TGTGCCAGCAGTTACGGACAGGGCAGCTCCTACGAGCAGTACTTC
clone_size: few; d_call: TRBD2; j_call: TRBJ2-3; v_call: TRBV30; cdr3_aa: CAWTPLAADTQYF; cdr3_nt: TGTGCCTGGACCCCACTAGCGGCAGATACGCAGTATTTT
clone_size: NA; d_call: NA; j_call: TRBJ2-1; v_call: TRBV4-3; cdr3_aa: CASSQDGGAWNEQFF; cdr3_nt: TGCGCCAGCAGCCAAGACGGAGGGGCGTGGAATGAGCAGTTCTTC
clone_size: few; d_call: NA; j_call: TRBJ1-5; v_call: TRBV28; cdr3_aa: CASTTYNQPQHF; cdr3_nt: TGTGCCAGCACCACATACAATCAGCCCCAGCATTTT
clone_size: NA; d_call: NA; j_call: TRBJ1-2; v_call: TRBV28; cdr3_aa: CASSFGEAGYYGYTF; cdr3_nt: TGTGCCAGCAGTTTTGGGGAAGCAGGGTACTATGGCTACACCTTC
clone_size: NA; d_call: NA; j_call: TRBJ2-1; v_call: TRBV7-9; cdr3_aa: CASSDLASEQFF; cdr3_nt: TGTGCCAGCAGCGATCTAGCGAGTGAGCAGTTCTTC
clone_size: NA; d_call: TRBD1; j_call: TRBJ1-2; v_call: TRBV7-9; cdr3_aa: CASSPGTDNYGYTF; cdr3_nt: TGTGCCAGCAGCCCTGGGACAGACAACTATGGCTACACCTTC
clone_size: NA; d_call: NA; j_call: TRBJ2-2; v_call: TRBV27; cdr3_aa: CASSLTTGELFF; cdr3_nt: TGTGCCAGCAGCCTGACTACCGGGGAGCTGTTTTTT
clone_size: few; d_call: NA; j_call: TRBJ1-2; v_call: TRBV7-9; cdr3_aa: CASSSSGTNYGYTF; cdr3_nt: TGTGCCAGCAGCTCTTCCGGGACAAACTATGGCTACACCTTC
clone_size: once; d_call: NA; j_call: TRBJ2-3; v_call: TRBV28; cdr3_aa: CASSLFGGNTDTQYF; cdr3_nt: TGTGCCAGCAGTTTATTTGGCGGGAACACAGATACGCAGTATTTT
clone_size: few; d_call: NA; j_call: TRBJ1-1; v_call: TRBV4-1; cdr3_aa: CASSQGTVIEAFF; cdr3_nt: TGCGCCAGCAGCCAAGGGACAGTCATCGAAGCTTTCTTT
clone_size: NA; d_call: NA; j_call: TRBJ2-2; v_call: TRBV5-6; cdr3_aa: CASSLGGGTNTGELFF; cdr3_nt: TGTGCCAGCAGCTTGGGCGGGGGCACGAACACCGGGGAGCTGTTTTTT
clone_size: NA; d_call: TRBD2; j_call: TRBJ2-1; v_call: TRBV11-2; cdr3_aa: CASSHPGLASYNEQFF; cdr3_nt: TGTGCCAGCAGCCACCCGGGACTAGCGAGCTACAATGAGCAGTTCTTC
clone_size: NA; d_call: NA; j_call: TRBJ2-7; v_call: TRBV5-6; cdr3_aa: CASRLTGIGPYEQYF; cdr3_nt: TGTGCCAGCAGGCTAACAGGGATAGGGCCCTACGAGCAGTACTTC
clone_size: NA; d_call: NA; j_call: TRBJ2-7; v_call: TRBV7-9; cdr3_aa: CASSSLGGWEQYF; cdr3_nt: TGTGCCAGCAGCTCCCTTGGAGGGTGGGAGCAGTACTTC
clone_size: NA; d_call: TRBD2; j_call: TRBJ2-3; v_call: TRBV9; cdr3_aa: CASSRTSGGVDTQYF; cdr3_nt: TGTGCCAGCAGCCGGACTAGCGGGGGGGTAGATACGCAGTATTTT
clone_size: medium-sized; d_call: NA; j_call: TRBJ2-7; v_call: TRBV4-1; cdr3_aa: CASNLGLSPSYEQYF; cdr3_nt: TGCGCCAGCAATCTCGGGTTATCCCCCTCCTACGAGCAGTACTTC
clone_size: once; d_call: NA; j_call: TRBJ2-7; v_call: TRBV7-2; cdr3_aa: CASSPEGGLASGAYEQYF; cdr3_nt: TGTGCCAGCAGCCCTGAAGGGGGTTTAGCTAGTGGGGCCTACGAGCAGTACTTC
clone_size: NA; d_call: TRBD1; j_call: TRBJ2-7; v_call: TRBV7-9; cdr3_aa: CASTMTGEAYEQYF; cdr3_nt: TGTGCCAGCACCATGACAGGGGAGGCGTACGAGCAGTACTTC
clone_size: NA; d_call: NA; j_call: TRBJ2-3; v_call: TRBV7-9; cdr3_aa: CASSSLRDTQYF; cdr3_nt: TGTGCCAGCAGCTCGCTCAGGGATACGCAGTATTTT
clone_size: NA; d_call: NA; j_call: TRBJ1-5; v_call: TRBV27; cdr3_aa: CASSLNPVSNQPQHF; cdr3_nt: TGTGCCAGCAGTTTAAACCCAGTTAGCAATCAGCCCCAGCATTTT
clone_size: NA; d_call: NA; j_call: TRBJ2-1; v_call: TRBV27; cdr3_aa: CASSPFAERFNEQFF; cdr3_nt: TGTGCCAGCAGCCCTTTCGCGGAGAGGTTCAATGAGCAGTTCTTC
clone_size: NA; d_call: NA; j_call: TRBJ1-1; v_call: TRBV12-5; cdr3_aa: CASGFSDRDTEAFF; cdr3_nt: TGTGCTAGTGGTTTCTCGGACAGAGACACTGAAGCTTTCTTT
clone_size: medium-sized; d_call: TRBD2; j_call: TRBJ2-7; v_call: TRBV28; cdr3_aa: CASSTGTSGSEQYF; cdr3_nt: TGTGCCAGCAGTACCGGGACTAGCGGGAGCGAGCAGTACTTC
clone_size: NA; d_call: TRBD1; j_call: TRBJ1-2; v_call: TRBV11-2; cdr3_aa: CASSHRDSANYGYTF; cdr3_nt: TGTGCCAGCAGCCACCGGGACAGCGCTAACTATGGCTACACCTTC
clone_size: NA; d_call: TRBD1; j_call: TRBJ2-7; v_call: TRBV2; cdr3_aa: CASIMDRGLYEQYF; cdr3_nt: TGTGCCAGCATAATGGACAGGGGGCTATACGAGCAGTACTTC
clone_size: NA; d_call: NA; j_call: TRBJ2-1; v_call: TRBV13; cdr3_aa: CASSPDSYNEQFF; cdr3_nt: TGTGCCAGCAGCCCCGACAGTTACAATGAGCAGTTCTTC
clone_size: NA; d_call: TRBD1; j_call: TRBJ2-7; v_call: TRBV19; cdr3_aa: CASRPGQGAYEQYF; cdr3_nt: TGTGCCAGTAGGCCGGGACAGGGGGCCTACGAGCAGTACTTC
clone_size: NA; d_call: NA; j_call: TRBJ2-7; v_call: TRBV11-2; cdr3_aa: CASSLVPPAYEQYF; cdr3_nt: TGTGCCAGCAGCTTAGTCCCCCCAGCCTACGAGCAGTACTTC
clone_size: NA; d_call: NA; j_call: TRBJ1-1; v_call: TRBV27; cdr3_aa: CASSLGGNTEAFF; cdr3_nt: TGTGCCAGCAGTTTGGGGGGGAACACTGAAGCTTTCTTT
clone_size: NA; d_call: NA; j_call: TRBJ1-1; v_call: TRBV2; cdr3_aa: CASQTSIAGYTEAFF; cdr3_nt: TGTGCCAGCCAGACATCAATCGCAGGGTACACTGAAGCTTTCTTT
clone_size: NA; d_call: TRBD2; j_call: TRBJ2-2; v_call: TRBV9; cdr3_aa: CASSVWASGAGELFF; cdr3_nt: TGTGCCAGCAGCGTGTGGGCTAGCGGGGCCGGGGAGCTGTTTTTT
clone_size: NA; d_call: TRBD1; j_call: TRBJ2-7; v_call: TRBV5-1; cdr3_aa: CASSSGQGGVNEQYF; cdr3_nt: TGCGCCAGCAGCTCGGGACAGGGCGGTGTCAACGAGCAGTACTTC
clone_size: NA; d_call: TRBD2; j_call: TRBJ2-7; v_call: TRBV6-1; cdr3_aa: CASSERTSGAYEQYF; cdr3_nt: TGTGCCAGCAGTGAACGGACTAGCGGGGCCTACGAGCAGTACTTC